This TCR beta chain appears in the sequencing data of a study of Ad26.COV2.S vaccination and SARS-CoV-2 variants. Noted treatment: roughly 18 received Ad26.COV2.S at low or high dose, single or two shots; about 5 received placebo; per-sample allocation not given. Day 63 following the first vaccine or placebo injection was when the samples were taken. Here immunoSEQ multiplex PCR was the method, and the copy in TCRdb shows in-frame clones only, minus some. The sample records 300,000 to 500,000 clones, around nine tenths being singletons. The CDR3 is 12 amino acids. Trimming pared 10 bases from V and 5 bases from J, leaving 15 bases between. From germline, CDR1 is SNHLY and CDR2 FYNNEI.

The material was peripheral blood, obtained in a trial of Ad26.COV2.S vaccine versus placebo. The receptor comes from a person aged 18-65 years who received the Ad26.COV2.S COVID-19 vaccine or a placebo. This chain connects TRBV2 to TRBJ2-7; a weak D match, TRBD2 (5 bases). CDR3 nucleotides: TGTGCCACCGGGATTTTACCTGACGAGCAGTACTTC. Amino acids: CATGILPDEQYF.